Each of the 14 T cell receptor beta chains below was sequenced from the same sample in a study of blood T cell repertoires in COVID-19. Some clones are missing from TCRdb's copy, which holds only in-frame ones; the method was immunoSEQ multiplex PCR. The sample contains around 130,000 clones, 75% to 85% of which appear only once. Input material: peripheral blood. The receptor set was obtained from a man aged 50 or older with acute or convalescent COVID-19.

The chain employs TRBV5-4 and TRBJ1-2; possibly TRBD1 for D (6 bases). Trimming stripped 4 bases from V and 4 bases from J, with 20 bases between. The CDR3 spans 16 residues. CDR1 SGHNT and CDR2 YYREEE come from the germline V gene (reference sequence). CDR3 in amino acids: CASSPRNTGQSYGYTF. The CDR3 DNA sequence: TGTGCCAGCAGCCCGCGAAATACAGGGCAGAGCTATGGCTACACCTTC.

The chain employs TRBV7-2 and TRBJ1-2; TRBD1 aligns across 8 bases. J gave up 4 bases and V 7 bases, and 8 bases lay outside the gene matches. Germline loops: CDR1 SGHTA, CDR2 FQGNSA. CDR3 length: 14 amino acids. Written as DNA, the CDR3 is TGTGCCAGCACCCCGACAGGGGCGCTCTATGGCTACACCTTC. Amino acid sequence: CASTPTGALYGYTF.

The chain links TRBV27 to TRBJ1-1; TRBD1 is a possible D gene (5 bases). The V end was cut by 8 bases, the J end by 1 base, with 11 bases between. Germline lookup yields CDR1 MNHEY and CDR2 SMNVEV (reference sequence). The CDR3 is 13 residues long. This CDR3 reads CASSDSRNTEAFF. The CDR3 DNA sequence: TGTGCCAGCTCCGACAGCAGGAACACTGAAGCTTTCTTT.

The chain joins TRBV5-4 to TRBJ1-3; 9 bases align to TRBD1. The J segment lost 1 base and the V segment lost 4 bases, leaving 6 bases of the junction unmatched. Germline CDR1 SGHNT, CDR2 YYREEE (reference sequence). This CDR3 comprises 16 residues. CDR3 coding DNA: TGTGCCAGCAGCCAAAGACAGGGGGGTTCTGGAAACACCATATATTTT. Its translation is CASSQRQGGSGNTIYF.

V usage is TRBV3-1 (or the pseudogene TRBV3-2) and J usage is TRBJ2-3; unclear D gene. The CDR3 is 15 residues long. The germline V gene encodes CDR1 LGHDT and CDR2 YNNKEL (reference sequence). The V gene lost 0 bases and the J gene lost 2 bases, with 9 bases spanning the gap. The CDR3 nucleotides read TGTGCCAGCAGCCAAGATTTGGTCTACACAGATACGCAGTATTTT. Protein: CASSQDLVYTDTQYF.

The V and J genes are TRBV7-9 and TRBJ1-2, with D hard to call. Between the trimmed V and J ends, which lost 5 bases and 6 bases, there was a span of 16 bases. CDR1 and CDR2 from the germline V gene are SEHNR and FQNEAQ (reference sequence). This CDR3 has 14 amino acids. The CDR3 sequence: CASSPKNDENGYTF. CDR3 bases: TGTGCCAGCAGCCCAAAAAATGATGAGAATGGCTACACCTTC.

This clone has just one count. The chain has TRBV28 and TRBJ2-1; the D gene is possibly TRBD2 (7 bases). Trimming pared 7 bases from V and 9 bases from J, leaving 16 bases between. The CDR3 loop spans 13 amino acids. In germline, CDR1 is MDHEN, CDR2 SYDVKM. CDR3 loop: CASIEGRGIEQFF. The CDR3 bases are TGTGCCAGCATCGAGGGGAGGGGGATTGAGCAGTTCTTC.

The chain has TRBV19 and TRBJ1-1, with D perhaps TRBD1 (5 bases). CDR1 and CDR2 from the germline V gene are LNHDA and SQIVND (reference sequence). The CDR3 totals 14 residues. Trimming took 10 bases from V and 3 from J, leaving 18 bases between them. CDR3 DNA: TGTGCCATCTCGAAAGACATAGGGGACACTGAAGCTTTCTTT. The encoded protein is CAISKDIGDTEAFF. The entire variable domain, with the rest obtained from reference TRBV19 and TRBJ1-1, is as follows: DGGITQSPKYLFRKEGQNVTLSCEQNLNHDAMYWYRQDPGQGLRLIYYSQIVNDFQKGDIAEGYSVSREKKESFPLTVTSAQKNPTAFYLCAISKDIGDTEAFFGQGTRLTVV.

The gene calls are TRBV6-5 and TRBJ1-5, with D tentatively TRBD1 (5 bases). The ends were cut back, 6 bases at V and 0 bases at J, with 9 bases in the middle. The CDR3 runs to 14 residues. Germline loops: CDR1 MNHEY, CDR2 SVGAGI. The CDR3 loop is CASRQENSNQPQHF. CDR3 sequence (DNA): TGTGCCAGCAGACAGGAAAATAGCAATCAGCCCCAGCATTTT.

The chain combines TRBV10-2 with TRBJ1-1; D is uncertain. V lost 7 bases and J lost 1, with 16 bases in between. Per germline, CDR1 WSHSY and CDR2 SAAADI. The CDR3 consists of 15 residues. The CDR3 coding sequence is TGCGCCAGCATGGGTCGGGGAAGTGGGAACACTGAAGCTTTCTTT. Residues: CASMGRGSGNTEAFF.

This chain links TRBV4-1 with TRBJ2-1; 9 bases match TRBD2. J lost 3 bases, V lost 2 bases, and 5 bases had no gene match. CDR3 length: 16 residues. Germline values: CDR1 MGHRA, CDR2 YSYEKL. This chain's CDR3 is CASSQRLAGIYNEQFF. For the CDR3, the DNA is TGCGCCAGCAGCCAAAGGCTAGCGGGAATCTACAATGAGCAGTTCTTC.

The V call is TRBV19, the J call TRBJ1-5, with D maybe TRBD1 (6 bases). From germline, CDR1 is LNHDA and CDR2 SQIVND (reference sequence). CDR3 length: 14 residues. The V end lost 4 bases, the J end lost 7 bases, and 14 bases lay between the germline ends. CDR3 DNA: TGTGCCAGTAGTAGAGGGGGGGGATTGCAGCCCCAGCATTTT. Translating it yields CASSRGGGLQPQHF.

The chain joins TRBV7-8 to TRBJ2-5; TRBD1 agrees at 8 bases. With 0 bases clipped from V and 2 bases from J, the junction kept 2 bases outside the gene matches. Per germline, CDR1 SGHVS and CDR2 FQNEAQ. The CDR3 is 15 amino acids. Here the CDR3 DNA reads TGTGCCAGCAGCTTAGCGGGACAGGAACAAGAGACCCAGTACTTC. Its protein product is CASSLAGQEQETQYF.

This clone has ten or more counts. The chain couples TRBV6-2 or TRBV6-3 to TRBJ2-3, with 7 bases fitting TRBD2. The junction had 11 bases not matched to a gene; V was cut back by 2 bases and J by 3 bases. The CDR3 has 17 amino acids. Germline-derived CDR1 and CDR2 are MNHEY and SVGEGT. The CDR3 coding sequence is TGTGCCAGCAGTTACCCTGTTGGGGGGGGGAAGACAGATACGCAGTATTTT. It translates to CASSYPVGGGKTDTQYF.